Listed below are T cell receptor beta chains from one sample, sequenced in a study of cytomegalovirus exposure and HLA in healthy donors. Using immunoSEQ multiplex PCR, the repertoire was profiled, and TCRdb retains in-frame clones only, with some absent. Here the sample spans 85,000 to 130,000 clones, around 84% being singletons. Source material: PBMCs. These TCRs come from a woman in her late teens or twenties in good health and CMV-seronegative. The CDR3 runs from the conserved cysteine through the conserved F or W. The D gene is left open where the match is weak. Not every row has a clone size; where given, it reads once, few, many or a size class.

j_call	d_call	clone_size	v_call	cdr3_nt	cdr3_aa
TRBJ1-2	TRBD1	.	TRBV6-1	TGTGCCAGCAGTGAAGCCGGGACAGACAACTATGGCTACACCTTC	CASSEAGTDNYGYTF
TRBJ2-5	TRBD1	.	TRBV7-2	TGTGCCAGCAGCATACAGACAGGGATGGAGACCCAGTACTTC	CASSIQTGMETQYF
TRBJ2-2	TRBD2	once	TRBV11-2	TGTGCCAGCAGCTTAGTGCCTAGCGGGGGGCTAAACACCGGGGAGCTGTTTTTT	CASSLVPSGGLNTGELFF
TRBJ1-2	.	.	TRBV19	TGTGCCAGTAGTATCAGGGGCAGCTATGGCTACACCTTC	CASSIRGSYGYTF
TRBJ2-1	TRBD2	once	TRBV7-2	TGTGCCAGCAGCTTAGCGCTAGGCGGGGGGGTCAATGAGCAGTTCTTC	CASSLALGGGVNEQFF
TRBJ1-3	.	.	TRBV7-6	TGTGCCAGCAGCTTAGCGGACAGCATTTCTGGAAACACCATATATTTT	CASSLADSISGNTIYF
TRBJ2-6	.	.	TRBV7-2	TGTGCCAGCAGCTTAGACAGGAACAACGTCCTGACTTTC	CASSLDRNNVLTF
TRBJ2-1	.	few	TRBV5-5	TGTGCCAGCAGCTTGATCCCCCGGCTCCGGGAGAATCTCAATGAGCAGTTCTTC	CASSLIPRLRENLNEQFF
TRBJ1-5	TRBD1	.	TRBV15	TGTGCCACCAGCAGAGATCCAAGCCGGACAGGGGAAGCGCATTTT	CATSRDPSRTGEAHF
TRBJ2-2	.	.	TRBV4-3	TGCGCCAGCAGCAGCCCCCGGACCGGGGAGCTGTTTTTT	CASSSPRTGELFF
TRBJ2-7	TRBD2	.	TRBV10-3	TGTGCCATCAGTGGATTTGCGAGGTCTTCTGATTTCCCTAGCGGGACTAGTACAAACGAGCAGTACTTC	CAISGFARSSDFPSGTSTNEQYF
TRBJ2-7	TRBD1	.	TRBV7-8	TGTGCCAGCAGCTCGGGGGACAGGGAGTACGAGCAGTACTTC	CASSSGDREYEQYF
TRBJ2-2	.	once	TRBV2	TGTGCCAGCAGTTTCCCCAGGGAGGTCACCGGGGAGCTGTTTTTT	CASSFPREVTGELFF
TRBJ2-7	TRBD1	.	TRBV7-7	TGTGCCAGCAGCCCTAGACAGGGGTTCTACGAGCAGTACTTC	CASSPRQGFYEQYF
TRBJ2-2	TRBD1	.	TRBV5-1	TGCGCCAGCAGCCGTATGGGACAGGGCCAGGACACCGGGGAGCTGTTTTTT	CASSRMGQGQDTGELFF
TRBJ2-3	.	once	TRBV30	TGTGCCTGGAAGCGAGGCACAGATACGCAGTATTTT	CAWKRGTDTQYF
TRBJ2-7	TRBD2	.	TRBV5-6	TGTGCCAGCAGCCGAGACACTAGCGGGATCTACGAGCAGTACTTC	CASSRDTSGIYEQYF
TRBJ1-5	.	.	TRBV27	TGTGCCAGCAGTTCTATCCTAACCCCAAATCAGCCCCAGCATTTT	CASSSILTPNQPQHF
TRBJ1-2	TRBD1	.	TRBV10-3	TGTGCCATCAGTGGCGACAGGGATGGCTACACCTTC	CAISGDRDGYTF
TRBJ1-4	TRBD1	.	TRBV28	TGTGCCAGCAGCGAGACAGGGGGGGAAAAACTGTTTTTT	CASSETGGEKLFF
TRBJ2-3	.	.	TRBV11-2	TGTGCCAGCAGCTTAAGACACACAGATACGCAGTATTTT	CASSLRHTDTQYF
TRBJ2-1	.	.	TRBV19	TGTGCCAGTAGTCCAGCAGCCCTAGGTTACAATGAGCAGTTCTTC	CASSPAALGYNEQFF
TRBJ2-7	TRBD1	.	TRBV7-2	TGTGCCAGCAGCCTGACAGGGAGCTCCTACGAGCAGTACTTC	CASSLTGSSYEQYF
TRBJ2-7	.	.	TRBV19	TGTGCCACACCCCTCAGGGCCCACGAGCAGTACTTC	CATPLRAHEQYF
TRBJ2-7	.	.	TRBV28	TGTGCCAGCAGTGCCCTGGCGGCTTACGAGCAGTACTTC	CASSALAAYEQYF
TRBJ2-5	.	.	TRBV7-9	TGTTCCAGCAGCCCGCGGGGTAAGACCCAGTACTTC	CSSSPRGKTQYF
TRBJ2-7	.	.	TRBV7-8	TGTGCCAGCAGCTTAAGGTTAGCCGCCGAGCAGTACTTC	CASSLRLAAEQYF
TRBJ1-5	TRBD1	few	TRBV4-3	TGCGCCAGCAGCCCAGTACGCGAGACAGGGGGTCAGCCCCAGCATTTT	CASSPVRETGGQPQHF
TRBJ2-1	.	.	TRBV9	TGTGCCAGCAGCGTCCCCGACAGCTACAATGAGCAGTTCTTC	CASSVPDSYNEQFF
TRBJ1-2	.	.	TRBV5-1	TGCGCCAGCAGCTCAAACCCTGGACAGTCCAGGAATGGCTACACCTTC	CASSSNPGQSRNGYTF
TRBJ2-2	.	.	TRBV4-3	TGCGCCAGCAGCCAAAAGGGGGTGGACACCGGGGAGCTGTTTTTT	CASSQKGVDTGELFF
TRBJ1-1	TRBD1	.	TRBV7-9	TGTGCCAGCCTCACTCAGGGGGCGGTCACTGAAGCTTTCTTT	CASLTQGAVTEAFF
TRBJ2-3	TRBD2	few	TRBV11-2	TGTGCCAGCAGTTCCGGGACTAGCGCCACAGATACGCAGTATTTT	CASSSGTSATDTQYF
TRBJ1-5	.	.	TRBV28	TGTGCCAGCAGTCTGACAGGTAGCAATCAGCCCCAGCATTTT	CASSLTGSNQPQHF
TRBJ2-3	.	once	TRBV7-2	TGTGCCAGCAGCCCCGGCGGTACGCAGTATTTT	CASSPGGTQYF
TRBJ1-3	.	once	TRBV19	TGTGCCAGTAGTACTACGAGCAAGTCATACTCTGGAAACACCATATATTTT	CASSTTSKSYSGNTIYF
TRBJ1-2	.	.	TRBV7-9	TGTGCCAGCAGCTCGAAACAGGAGTGGGGGGGACGAAACTATGGCTACACCTTC	CASSSKQEWGGRNYGYTF
TRBJ2-2	.	few	TRBV6-1	TGTGCCAGCAGTGAGATCGGGTCACCGACAGGTCTCGGGGAGCTGTTTTTT	CASSEIGSPTGLGELFF
TRBJ2-1	TRBD2	once	TRBV11-2	TGTGCCAGCAGCGCCCGTAGCGGGAGCTCCTACAATGAGCAGTTCTTC	CASSARSGSSYNEQFF
TRBJ2-7	TRBD2	.	TRBV7-2	TGTGCCAGCAGCCGGACTAGCGGGAACAACGAGCAGTACTTC	CASSRTSGNNEQYF
TRBJ1-6	TRBD1	.	TRBV4-3	TGCGCCAGCAGCCAAGCGACAGGGGGCAGTTCACCCCTCCACTTT	CASSQATGGSSPLHF
TRBJ2-7	TRBD1	.	TRBV29-1	TGCAGCGTACGAGCCGGGACAGGGCAGGCCTACGAGCAGTACTTC	CSVRAGTGQAYEQYF
TRBJ2-7	TRBD2	.	TRBV4-3	TGCGCCAGCAGCCAGTATAGCGGGCCGAACTACGAGCAGTACTTC	CASSQYSGPNYEQYF
TRBJ2-2	TRBD2	.	TRBV9	TGTGCCAGCAGCGTTGGACTAGCGGGAGCCCCGGGGGAGCTGTTTTTT	CASSVGLAGAPGELFF
TRBJ2-5	.	.	TRBV5-1	TGCGCCAGCAACCCCGGGGGGGACAGTCGGCAAGAGACCCAGTACTTC	CASNPGGDSRQETQYF
TRBJ2-7	.	few	TRBV13	TGTGCCAGCAGCTTAGGCCCGGCAGGTGGTTACTACGAGCAGTACTTC	CASSLGPAGGYYEQYF
TRBJ2-7	.	few	TRBV7-8	TGTGCCAGCAGCGTCGATCTGGCAGGAAGCTACGAGCAGTACTTC	CASSVDLAGSYEQYF
TRBJ2-7	.	.	TRBV9	TGTGCCAGCAGCGTAGTTGCGGACAGCTCCTACGAGCAGTACTTC	CASSVVADSSYEQYF
TRBJ2-2	TRBD2	.	TRBV28	TGTGCCAGCAGCCCCGACAGAAGCGGGAGTGGCACCGGGGAGCTGTTTTTT	CASSPDRSGSGTGELFF
TRBJ2-5	TRBD1	.	TRBV19	TGTGCCAGTAGTAGATACAGGGGGAGTGGAGAGACCCAGTACTTC	CASSRYRGSGETQYF
TRBJ2-1	TRBD2	.	TRBV4-1	TGCGCCAGCAGCCGATCATCGGGCGGGGGGACCTACAATGAGCAGTTCTTC	CASSRSSGGGTYNEQFF
TRBJ2-5	TRBD2	.	TRBV27	TGTGCCAGCAGTTTTTTCGCGGGAGGGGGGCGAGAGACCCAGTACTTC	CASSFFAGGGRETQYF
TRBJ2-2	TRBD2	.	TRBV7-2	TGTGCCAGCTCTAAGCGGGAGGACACCGGGGAGCTGTTTTTT	CASSKREDTGELFF
TRBJ2-7	TRBD2	.	TRBV7-2	TGTGCCAGCAGCTCCAGCGGGGGGCCCTCCTACGAGCAGTACTTC	CASSSSGGPSYEQYF
TRBJ2-1	TRBD2	.	TRBV19	TGTGCCAGTAGTATAGTAAGACTAGCGGAGTACAATGAGCAGTTCTTC	CASSIVRLAEYNEQFF
TRBJ1-2	TRBD1	.	TRBV6-5	TGTGCCAGCAGTCCTTACCTCGGGACAGATTATGGCTACACCTTC	CASSPYLGTDYGYTF
TRBJ2-7	TRBD2	.	TRBV6-5	TGTGCCAGCAGTTACCGGACTAGCGGGACCTACGAGCAGTACTTC	CASSYRTSGTYEQYF